Listed below are T cell receptor beta chains from one sample, sequenced in a study of cytomegalovirus exposure and HLA in healthy donors. The method was immunoSEQ multiplex PCR; TCRdb's version includes in-frame clones alone and lacks a portion of them. This table has more than 110,000 clones, about 78% appearing once. Sequencing was performed on PBMCs. These receptors all come from a male donor in good health and CMV-seronegative. Both conserved end residues are part of each CDR3. D genes are given only for firm matches.

V gene | D gene | CDR3 length | CDR3 protein
TRBV5-1 | TRBD1 | 15 | CASSFSGQGYNEQFF
TRBV7-2 | TRBD1 | 18 | CASSVRGQGRVVGNTIYF
TRBV5-1 | TRBD1 | 14 | CASSRPGQGIEQYF
TRBV18 | . | 12 | CASSPPAGGAFF
TRBV6-1 | . | 12 | CAGRGGANVLTF
TRBV5-8 | . | 14 | CASTRNGLTGELFF
TRBV7-2 | TRBD2 | 15 | CASSLWLAGDYEQYF
TRBV9 | TRBD2 | 15 | CASSAGGGDSYEQYF
TRBV7-9 | . | 17 | CSSSLVLDGNSNQPQHF
TRBV5-4 | . | 13 | CASSDHSLYQQYF
TRBV7-3 | TRBD2 | 15 | CASSVRTSGYNEQFF
TRBV5-4 | . | 15 | CASSLGGPSPYEQYF
TRBV19 | . | 11 | CVEEGPNEQYF
TRBV25-1 | TRBD1 | 14 | CASQGGGANTEAFF
TRBV30 | . | 11 | CAWSVPGGYTF